The 9 T cell receptor beta chains in this list originate from one sample, sequenced in a study of CD8+CD57+ T cells in acquired aplastic anemia. The use of genomic DNA as template underpinned the TCR beta VDJ and CDR3 profiling. From the reads, TCRdb called clonotypes with MiXCR, one entry per CDR3 protein. The sample holds 200,000 to 250,000 distinct CDR3 sequences, approximately 45% seen once. By flow cytometry, patients selected for sequencing had shown an expansion of CD8+CD57+ cells. The sample was sorted CD4+, CD8+, or CD8+CD57+ T cells (not recorded which) from PBMCs. These receptors came from a human donor with aplastic anemia.

The rearrangement uses TRBV20-1 and TRBJ1-5; the D gene is possibly TRBD1 (5 bases). V lost 3 bases and J 0 bases, leaving 21 bases between the germline ends. This CDR3 has 18 residues. The V gene's germline CDR1 is DFQATT and CDR2 SNEGSKA (reference sequence). DNA for the CDR3: TGCAGTGCTAGTTCGAGCGGACTATACAGGAATAGCAATCAGCCCCAGCATTTT. Translating gives CSASSSGLYRNSNQPQHF.

This clonotype has at least ten counts. The genes are TRBV12-5 and TRBJ2-7; no clear D gene. This CDR3 is built from 12 residues. Germline CDR1 and CDR2: LGHNT and FRNRAP. The V end was cut by 5 bases, the J end by 4 bases, with 9 bases between. CDR3 sequence (DNA): TGTGCTAGTGGTCCCGGCAAATACGAGCAGTACTTC. Its translation: CASGPGKYEQYF.

The chain joins TRBV20-1 to TRBJ2-7; 13 bases line up with TRBD2. The CDR3 has 17 residues. V lost 0 bases to trimming and J lost 6 bases; unmatched junction nucleotides: 11. Germline CDR1 and CDR2: DFQATT and SNEGSKA (reference sequence). CDR3 sequence: CSARDPSTSGGYFEQYF. The CDR3 bases are TGCAGTGCTAGAGACCCCTCGACTAGCGGGGGGTATTTCGAGCAGTACTTC.

For this clonotype: One end of the junction is discordant with germline, which a read error may explain. The CDR3 DNA follows: TGCGCCAGCAGCCAAGTTCTTTATCAGGGCTTTGGGGACGAGCAGTACTTC. Residues: CASSQVLYQGFGDEQYF. V usage is TRBV7-2 and J usage is TRBJ2-7; tentative D call: TRBD1 (5 bases). The germline V gene encodes CDR1 SGHTA and CDR2 FQGNSA. The CDR3 length is 17 residues.

The chain combines TRBV10-1 with TRBJ1-1; TRBD1 might be the D (6 bases). The V and J ends lost 7 bases and 7 bases respectively, with 13 bases between them. The germline V gene encodes CDR1 WNHNN and CDR2 SYGVQD (reference sequence). The CDR3 is made up of 12 amino acids. The CDR3, as DNA: TGCGCCAGCACAGCAGGGGACAATGAAGCTTTCTTT. Residues: CASTAGDNEAFF.

On this clonotype itself: A read error may account for a junction end that differs from germline. CDR3 in DNA: TGTGCCAGCAGGGATGATGGACTAGCGAAAGACTACGAGCAATACTTC. Translation gives CASRDDGLAKDYEQYF. This chain links TRBV6-5 with TRBJ2-7; 9 bases agree with TRBD2. The CDR3 extends over 16 amino acids. Germline V gene data show CDR1 as MNHEY and CDR2 as SVGAGI.

A remark on this clonotype: One end of the junction varies from germline; a read error may be responsible. The chain carries TRBV20-1 and TRBJ2-5; 15 bases agree with TRBD2. CDR1 DFQATT and CDR2 SNEGSKA come from the germline V gene (reference sequence). This CDR3 is 15 amino acids long. The CDR3 DNA sequence: TGCAGTGCTCGGTGGACTAGCGGGAGGGAAGAGACCCTGTACTTC. Its translation is CSARWTSGREETLYF.

The rearrangement uses TRBV15 and TRBJ1-2, with 9 nucleotides matching TRBD1. Losses at the gene ends were 2 bases for V and 8 bases for J; bases not matched to a gene: 9. Germline V gene sequence: CDR1 LNHNV, CDR2 YYDKDF (reference sequence). The CDR3 covers 15 residues. CDR3 in amino acids: CATSRPGQGFGGYTF. For the CDR3, the DNA is TGTGCCACCAGCAGACCGGGACAGGGTTTCGGCGGCTACACCTTC.

Remarks on this clonotype: The germline gene is not matched at one end of the junction; a read error may be the cause. The V gene is TRBV10-3, the J gene TRBJ2-3, with a tentative D call TRBD2 (6 bases). Germline lookup yields CDR1 ENHRY and CDR2 SYGVKD. The CDR3 is 15 residues long. The CDR3 sequence: CASSDSGVIPDTQYF. For the CDR3, the DNA is TGTGCCAGCAGTGATAGCGGAGTAATCCCAGATACGCAGTATTTT.